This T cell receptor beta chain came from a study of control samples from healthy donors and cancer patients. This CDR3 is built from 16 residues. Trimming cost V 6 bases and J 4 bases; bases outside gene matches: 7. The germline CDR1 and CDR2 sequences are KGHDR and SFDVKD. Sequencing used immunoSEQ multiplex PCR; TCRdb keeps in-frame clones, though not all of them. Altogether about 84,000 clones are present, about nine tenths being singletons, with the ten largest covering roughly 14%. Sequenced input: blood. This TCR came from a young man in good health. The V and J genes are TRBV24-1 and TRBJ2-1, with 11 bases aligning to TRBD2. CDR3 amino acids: CATSRAGTSGYNEQFF. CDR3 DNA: TGTGCCACCAGTAGGGCAGGGACTAGCGGTTACAATGAGCAGTTCTTC.